This record concerns one TCR beta chain sequence. Antigen unknown. The data belong to a study of cytomegalovirus exposure and HLA in healthy donors. General observations from the study: An observed cluster of highly shared sequence variants was recorded as a likely sequencing artifact. Later analysis showed TCR association rates varying by HLA locus, highest for DRB1 and lowest for HLA-C. Later analysis identified some 16,000 TCR beta sequences associated with HLA alleles, using a false discovery rate threshold of 0.05.

The PCR had 60 Vbeta and 13 Jbeta primers. Clones were read by immunoSEQ multiplex PCR, and TCRdb kept only the in-frame ones, dropping some. The sample lists a few hundred thousand clones, about 75% occurring once. The CDR3 is made up of 14 amino acids. Between the trimmed V and J ends, which lost 3 bases and 0 bases, there was a span of 8 bases. CDR1 and CDR2 (germline): KGHSH, LQKENI. The sequenced sample consisted of PBMCs. The chain is built from TRBV18 and TRBJ1-1; perhaps TRBD1 as D (6 bases). The clonotype originates from a female donor in good health and CMV-seronegative. CDR3 region: CASSPQGLNTEAFF. The CDR3 nucleotides read TGTGCCAGCTCACCTCAGGGGCTGAACACTGAAGCTTTCTTT. Variable domain in full (rest from reference TRBV18 and TRBJ1-1): NAGVMQNPRHLVRRRGQEARLRCSPMKGHSHVYWYRQLPEEGLKFMVYLQKENIIDESGMPKERFSAEFPKEGPSILRIQQVVRGDSAAYFCASSPQGLNTEAFFGQGTRLTVV.